Listed here are 32 T cell receptor beta chains from one sample, sequenced in a study of cytomegalovirus exposure and HLA in healthy donors. The PCR used 60 Vbeta and 13 Jbeta primers. Generated by immunoSEQ multiplex PCR, the TCRdb table keeps only in-frame clones and is missing some. Altogether around 150,000 clones are present, 70% to 85% being singletons, with the ten largest covering around 2.3%. The sample was PBMCs. Source of these receptors: a man aged 45 to 65 in good health and CMV-seropositive.

The rearrangement joins TRBV4-1 to TRBJ2-1; a possible D gene is TRBD1 (6 bases). Trimming shortened V by 2 bases and J by 8 bases, and 13 bases separated the two germline ends. The CDR3 extends over 14 amino acids. The germline V gene has CDR1 MGHRA and CDR2 YSYEKL. The chain's CDR3 is CASSQSWGPYEQFF. The CDR3 bases are TGCGCCAGCAGCCAAAGCTGGGGGCCATATGAGCAGTTCTTC.

This sequence joins TRBV7-8 and TRBJ2-1; D uncertain. The V gene lost 2 bases and the J gene lost 1 base, with 12 bases spanning the gap. The germline CDR1 and CDR2 sequences are SGHVS and FQNEAQ. CDR3 length: 16 amino acids. For the CDR3, the DNA is TGTGCCAGCAGCTTACCCCGGCACAGTTCCTACAATGAGCAGTTCTTC. Its protein product is CASSLPRHSSYNEQFF.

CDR3 residues: CASNPSGQRAGYTF. DNA for the CDR3: TGTGCCAGCAACCCCTCGGGACAGAGAGCGGGCTACACCTTC. The rearrangement links TRBV6-1 to TRBJ1-2, with 7 bases lining up with TRBD1. Germline assignment: CDR1 MNHNS and CDR2 SASEGT. V shed 7 bases, J shed 8 bases, and the junction held 13 bases outside the gene matches. The CDR3 contains 14 residues.

V usage is TRBV4-3 and J usage is TRBJ2-2; D is unresolved. Trimming removed 5 bases from V and 2 bases from J, with 6 bases in between. Germline loops: CDR1 LGHNA, CDR2 YSLEER. This CDR3 has 13 amino acids. The CDR3 nucleotides are TGCGCCAGCAGCGCAGTTAACACCGGGGAGCTGTTTTTT. It yields the protein CASSAVNTGELFF.

The chain combines TRBV19 with TRBJ1-5, with 10 bases fitting TRBD1. The CDR3 is 17 amino acids. Germline V gene lookup returns CDR1 LNHDA and CDR2 SQIVND (reference sequence). The ends lost 6 bases at V and 1 base at J; junction bases unmatched: 9. As DNA, the CDR3 is TGTGCCAGTAGGGACAGGGGGGTCTTTGTCAGCAATCAGCCCCAGCATTTT. It translates to CASRDRGVFVSNQPQHF.

V is TRBV7-9 and J is TRBJ1-1; the D gene is possibly TRBD1 (6 bases). Trimming pared 3 bases from V and 7 bases from J, leaving 12 bases between. This CDR3 contains 13 residues. Germline V gene sequence: CDR1 SEHNR, CDR2 FQNEAQ (reference sequence). DNA for the CDR3: TGTGCCAGCAGCTTTAAAACGGACAGTGAAGCTTTCTTT. Its protein product is CASSFKTDSEAFF.

As regards this clone: This sample includes further DNA sequences coding for the same CDR3. The genes are TRBV7-9 and TRBJ1-2; weak D call: TRBD1 (5 bases). This CDR3 comprises 12 residues. Trimming cost V 1 base and J 7 bases, with 7 bases left between them. Germline loops: CDR1 SEHNR, CDR2 FQNEAQ (reference sequence). The CDR3 loop is CASSLVGGGYTF. The CDR3 DNA follows: TGTGCCAGCAGCTTAGTCGGGGGTGGCTACACCTTC.

The genes are TRBV19 and TRBJ2-5; weak D call: TRBD1 (6 bases). The V end lost 5 bases, the J end lost 11 bases, and 12 bases lay between the germline ends. The CDR3 extends over 11 amino acids. Germline V CDR1 and CDR2: LNHDA, SQIVND (reference sequence). The CDR3 bases are TGTGCCAGTAGTTTCCAGGGGCAGCAGTACTTC. It translates to CASSFQGQQYF. Full variable domain (remainder filled in from reference TRBV19 and TRBJ2-5): DGGITQSPKYLFRKEGQNVTLSCEQNLNHDAMYWYRQDPGQGLRLIYYSQIVNDFQKGDIAEGYSVSREKKESFPLTVTSAQKNPTAFYLCASSFQGQQYFGPGTRLLVL.

This rearrangement joins TRBV28 to TRBJ1-2, with TRBD1 identical over 8 bases. The germline V gene has CDR1 MDHEN and CDR2 SYDVKM. V was pared by 6 bases and J by 5 bases, with 14 bases of the junction left unmatched. The CDR3 spans 16 residues. Here the CDR3 reads CASSRQGAELRYGYTF. The CDR3, as DNA: TGTGCCAGCAGCCGGCAGGGGGCCGAATTACGGTATGGCTACACCTTC.

This chain connects TRBV6-5 to TRBJ1-2, with D possibly matching TRBD1 (6 bases). Trimming removed 5 bases from V and 5 bases from J, with 12 bases in between. The germline gives CDR1 MNHEY, CDR2 SVGAGI. This CDR3 is built from 13 residues. CDR3: CASSRTASYGYTF. The CDR3 DNA reads TGTGCCAGCAGTCGGACAGCAAGTTATGGCTACACCTTC.

The V gene is TRBV5-6, the J gene TRBJ2-2, with 12 nucleotides matching TRBD2. This CDR3 contains 16 residues. Germline-derived CDR1 and CDR2 are SGHDT and YYEEEE. The junction had 10 bases not matched to a gene; V was cut back by 6 bases and J by 7 bases. This chain's CDR3 is CASMPVGTSGFGELFF. The CDR3 bases are TGTGCCAGCATGCCTGTTGGGACTAGCGGGTTCGGGGAGCTGTTTTTT.

This chain connects TRBV29-1 to TRBJ2-5; D is ambiguous. Trimming stripped 4 bases from V and 3 bases from J, with 15 bases between. Germline CDR1 SQVTM, CDR2 ANQGSEA. CDR3 length: 14 amino acids. This CDR3 reads CSVGRIGRKETQYF. The CDR3 nucleotides are TGCAGCGTTGGGAGAATAGGAAGAAAAGAGACCCAGTACTTC.

The chain recombines TRBV6-5 with TRBJ2-7; 7 bases match TRBD1. CDR3 length equals 14 residues. The germline V gene has CDR1 MNHEY and CDR2 SVGAGI. V lost 4 bases to trimming and J lost 5 bases; unmatched junction nucleotides: 8. The CDR3 coding sequence is TGTGCCAGCAGTTCCTGGACAGGTGGAGACGAGCAGTACTTC. Residues: CASSSWTGGDEQYF.

V is TRBV29-1 and J is TRBJ2-5, with 10 nucleotides matching TRBD1. The CDR3 contains 14 residues. V dropped 6 bases and J dropped 2; count of bases not matched to a gene: 6. Germline loops: CDR1 SQVTM, CDR2 ANQGSEA. CDR3 loop: CSVGGQGVQETQYF. The CDR3 DNA reads TGCAGCGTCGGTGGACAGGGGGTTCAAGAGACCCAGTACTTC.

V usage is TRBV28 and J usage is TRBJ2-7; 7 nucleotides agree with TRBD2. Germline V gives CDR1 MDHEN, CDR2 SYDVKM. The CDR3 contains 15 residues. J gave up 2 bases and V 2 bases, and 6 bases lay outside the gene matches. The CDR3 sequence: CASSLVASGTYEQYF. Here the CDR3 DNA reads TGTGCCAGCAGTTTAGTGGCTAGCGGAACCTACGAGCAGTACTTC.

The J gene is TRBJ2-1, the V gene TRBV2, with D possibly being TRBD2 (7 bases). Germline CDR1 reads SNHLY; CDR2 reads FYNNEI. Between the trimmed V and J ends, which lost 3 bases and 0 bases, there was a span of 18 bases. There are 18 residues in the CDR3. The CDR3 DNA follows: TGTGCCAGCAGTGAGGGACGGGGGGCCACAAGCTCCTACAATGAGCAGTTCTTC. This gives the protein CASSEGRGATSSYNEQFF.

The genes are TRBV10-3 and TRBJ1-1; a possible D gene is TRBD1 (6 bases). The CDR3 is 13 amino acids. Trimming took 9 bases from V and 1 from J, leaving 12 bases between them. Germline CDR1 and CDR2: ENHRY and SYGVKD. CDR3 DNA: TGTGCCATTAGGGGACACCAGAACACTGAAGCTTTCTTT. Residues: CAIRGHQNTEAFF.

This chain links TRBV4-1 with TRBJ1-2; the D gene is possibly TRBD1 (5 bases). In germline, CDR1 is MGHRA, CDR2 YSYEKL. This CDR3 has 15 residues. The ends were cut back, 0 bases at V and 5 bases at J, with 13 bases in the middle. The CDR3: CASSQDPVQEYGYTF. CDR3 DNA sequence: TGCGCCAGCAGCCAAGATCCCGTACAGGAGTATGGCTACACCTTC.

This chain uses TRBV11-3 with TRBJ2-5; D possibly corresponds to TRBD1 (6 bases). Trimming pared 1 base from V and 5 bases from J, leaving 11 bases between. The CDR3 sequence is 14 residues long. Germline V CDR1 and CDR2: SGHNT, YENEEA. The CDR3, as DNA: TGTGCCAGCAGCTTAGGTACAGGGCGGGAGACCCAGTACTTC. It translates to CASSLGTGRETQYF. Together with reference TRBV11-3 and TRBJ2-5, the CDR3 gives the full variable domain: EAGVVQSPRYKIIEKKQPVAFWCNPISGHNTLYWYLQNLGQGPELLIRYENEEAVDDSQLPKDRFSAERLKGVDSTLKIQPAELGDSAVYLCASSLGTGRETQYFGPGTRLLVL.

The chain employs TRBV6-5 and TRBJ2-5, with TRBD2 as a possible D gene (6 bases). The CDR3 is 14 residues long. Germline CDR1 is MNHEY and CDR2 is SVGAGI. Trimming shortened V by 9 bases and J by 2 bases, and 16 bases separated the two germline ends. DNA of the CDR3: TGTGCCAGTACCCACAGTCGGGAGCAAGAGACCCAGTACTTC. It is translated as CASTHSREQETQYF.

The chain is built from TRBV6-5 and TRBJ2-5, with 9 bases lining up with TRBD1. Germline V lookup: CDR1 MNHEY, CDR2 SVGAGI. The V and J ends lost 6 bases and 1 base, in that order; junction bases with no gene match: 3. CDR3 length: 14 residues. This chain's CDR3 is CASRRGQGQETQYF. The DNA of the CDR3 is TGTGCCAGCAGACGGGGACAGGGCCAAGAGACCCAGTACTTC.

This clone was seen more than once but under ten times. The CDR3 coding sequence is TGTGCCAGCAGCACCCGGACTAGCGGGGGTACCTACGAGCAGTACTTC. Protein sequence: CASSTRTSGGTYEQYF. The V and J genes are TRBV4-2 and TRBJ2-7, with TRBD2 matching 13 bases. The CDR3 has 16 amino acids. The V and J ends lost 5 bases and 2 bases, in that order; junction bases with no gene match: 6. The germline V gene encodes CDR1 LGHNA and CDR2 YNFKEQ.

Only a few counts were recorded for this clone. V usage is TRBV7-9 and J usage is TRBJ2-2, with 8 bases lining up with TRBD1. Germline V gene lookup returns CDR1 SEHNR and CDR2 FQNEAQ (reference sequence). The J segment lost 5 bases and the V segment lost 5 bases, leaving 4 bases of the junction unmatched. This CDR3 has 14 residues. In nucleotides, the CDR3 is TGTGCCAGCAGCACTAGGACAGGGACCGGGGAGCTGTTTTTT. Translated, it gives CASSTRTGTGELFF.

This clone has more than one count but fewer than ten. This chain links TRBV28 with TRBJ1-1, with D hard to call. Trimming pared 3 bases from V and 1 base from J, leaving 6 bases between. The germline V gene encodes CDR1 MDHEN and CDR2 SYDVKM. The CDR3 runs 13 residues. This CDR3 is CASSFTANTEAFF. The CDR3 DNA is TGTGCCAGCAGTTTTACAGCGAACACTGAAGCTTTCTTT.

In its sample, this clone was seen once. The rearrangement joins TRBV6-5 to TRBJ1-1; 8 bases match TRBD1. The CDR3 sequence is 14 residues long. Germline CDR1 reads MNHEY; CDR2 reads SVGAGI. J lost 3 bases, V lost 4 bases, and 4 bases had no gene match. The CDR3 bases are TGTGCCAGCAGTTCGGGACAGGCCTACACTGAAGCTTTCTTT. Its translation is CASSSGQAYTEAFF.

The J gene is TRBJ2-7, the V gene TRBV2, with D maybe TRBD2 (5 bases). The germline V gene has CDR1 SNHLY and CDR2 FYNNEI. Trimming left V 4 bases short and J 9 bases short, with 10 bases between. This CDR3 region has 11 residues. CDR3 nucleotide sequence: TGTGCCAGCAGTGTACGGACTGGGCAGTACTTC. Translation gives CASSVRTGQYF.

The chain combines TRBV14 with TRBJ1-4; D is unclear. The CDR3 totals 15 residues. Trimming stripped 4 bases from V and 4 bases from J, with 13 bases between. Germline CDR1 SGHDN, CDR2 FVKESK. CDR3 sequence reads: CASSRERGFNEKLFF. The CDR3 DNA reads as TGTGCCAGCAGCCGCGAACGGGGTTTTAATGAAAAACTGTTTTTT.

This chain joins TRBV9 and TRBJ1-2; D gene ambiguous. This CDR3 contains 12 residues. CDR1 is SGDLS, CDR2 YYNGEE, per germline. Trimming stripped 4 bases from V and 5 bases from J, with 9 bases between. CDR3 sequence (DNA): TGTGCCAGCAGCCCCGGGTCGTATGGCTACACCTTC. Encoded protein: CASSPGSYGYTF.

This clone was seen a single time. The V call is TRBV5-4, the J call TRBJ2-5; D perhaps matches TRBD1 (8 bases). Germline V gives CDR1 SGHNT, CDR2 YYREEE (reference sequence). The CDR3 sequence is 16 residues long. With 5 bases removed from V and 4 bases from J, the gap between germline ends came to 21 bases. DNA of the CDR3: TGTGCCAGCAGTCATCTCGGACAGGGAGGGGGAGAGACCCAGTACTTC. As protein: CASSHLGQGGGETQYF.

This clone was found once. The chain employs TRBV7-2 and TRBJ2-7; 8 positions match TRBD2. The CDR3 has 17 amino acids. Germline CDR1 is SGHTA and CDR2 is FQGNSA. V dropped 0 bases and J dropped 2; count of bases not matched to a gene: 9. CDR3 sequence: CASSLATLAGPPYEQYF. The CDR3, as DNA: TGTGCCAGCAGCTTAGCTACATTAGCGGGGCCCCCCTACGAGCAGTACTTC.

The chain is built from TRBV5-5 and TRBJ2-5, with TRBD1 identical over 8 bases. Trimming at V came to 5 bases and at J to 11 bases, leaving 14 bases not matched to a gene. CDR3 length: 14 residues. The germline gives CDR1 SGHKS, CDR2 YYEKEE (reference sequence). This CDR3 is CASRSGQGVLEQYF. CDR3 DNA: TGTGCCAGCAGGTCTGGACAGGGAGTTTTGGAGCAGTACTTC.

This chain links TRBV19 with TRBJ2-6; possibly TRBD2 for D (5 bases). Germline CDR1 and CDR2: LNHDA and SQIVND (reference sequence). Deletions cut 3 bases from V and 2 bases from J, with 20 bases between. The length of the CDR3 is 19 residues. CDR3 sequence (DNA): TGTGCCAGTAGTATGAAGGGCGGCCGGGGAATCGCTGGGGCCAACGTCCTGACTTTC. Amino acid sequence: CASSMKGGRGIAGANVLTF.